This T cell receptor beta chain was retrieved from a study of blood T cell repertoires in COVID-19. At the level of the study: Sites across the United States, Italy and Spain contributed samples from acute and convalescent COVID-19.

This CDR3 is built from 15 residues. Germline V gives CDR1 MNHEY, CDR2 SVGAGI. V was pared by 0 bases and J by 2 bases, with 5 bases between. How the authors handled the data: Quantification of nucleated cells was approximated via reference gene primer amplification. Measured with immunoSEQ multiplex PCR; TCRdb has only the in-frame clones, and not every one. The DNA was the basis for D and trimming; V, J and clone size are from that table. The sample has 130,000 to 150,000 clones; approximately 80% are singletons. This chain links TRBV6-5 with TRBJ2-6; D ambiguous. The sequenced sample consisted of peripheral blood. The sequence was collected from a human donor in a cohort sampled during active COVID-19. CDR3 sequence (DNA): TGTGCCAGCAGTTACTCCCAGGCTGGGGCCAACGTCCTGACTTTC. This codes for CASSYSQAGANVLTF.